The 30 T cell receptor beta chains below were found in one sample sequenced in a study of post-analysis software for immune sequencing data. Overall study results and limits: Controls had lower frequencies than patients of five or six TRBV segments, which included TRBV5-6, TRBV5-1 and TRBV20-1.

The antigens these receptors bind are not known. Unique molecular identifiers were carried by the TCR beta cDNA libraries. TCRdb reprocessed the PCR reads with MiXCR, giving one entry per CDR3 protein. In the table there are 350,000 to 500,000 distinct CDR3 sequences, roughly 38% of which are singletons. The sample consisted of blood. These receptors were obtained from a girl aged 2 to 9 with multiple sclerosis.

The CDR3 region has the DNA TGTGCCAGCCCGAGAGGACCCTTCTCTCTGAATGAGCAGTTCTTC. Translation: CASPRGPFSLNEQFF. The chain couples TRBV2 to TRBJ2-1; D not resolved. With 8 bases removed from V and 7 bases from J, the gap between germline ends came to 21 bases. The CDR3 is 15 amino acids. CDR1 and CDR2 (germline): SNHLY, FYNNEI.

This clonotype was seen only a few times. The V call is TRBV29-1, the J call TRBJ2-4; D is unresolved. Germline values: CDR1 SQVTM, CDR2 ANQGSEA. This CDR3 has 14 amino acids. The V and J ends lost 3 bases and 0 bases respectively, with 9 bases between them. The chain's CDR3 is CSVEGFEAKNIQYF. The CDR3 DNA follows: TGCAGCGTTGAGGGTTTTGAAGCCAAAAACATTCAGTACTTC.

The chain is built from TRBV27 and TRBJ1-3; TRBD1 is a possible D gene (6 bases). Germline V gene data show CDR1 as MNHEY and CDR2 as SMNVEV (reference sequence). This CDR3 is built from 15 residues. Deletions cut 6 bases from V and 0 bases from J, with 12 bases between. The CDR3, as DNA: TGTGCCAGCAGCCTAACAGGGTTCTCTGGAAACACCATATATTTT. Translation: CASSLTGFSGNTIYF.

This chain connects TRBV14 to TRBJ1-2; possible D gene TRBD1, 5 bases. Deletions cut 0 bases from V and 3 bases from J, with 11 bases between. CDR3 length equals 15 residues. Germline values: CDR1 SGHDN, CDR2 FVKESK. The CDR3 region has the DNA TGTGCCAGCAGCCAAGATGATTGGGACTACTATGGCTACACCTTC. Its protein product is CASSQDDWDYYGYTF.

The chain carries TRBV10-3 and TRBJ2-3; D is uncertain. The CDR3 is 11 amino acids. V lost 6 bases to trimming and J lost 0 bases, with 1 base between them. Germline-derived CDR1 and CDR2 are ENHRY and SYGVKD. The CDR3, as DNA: TGTGCCATCAGGAGCACAGATACGCAGTATTTT. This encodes CAIRSTDTQYF.

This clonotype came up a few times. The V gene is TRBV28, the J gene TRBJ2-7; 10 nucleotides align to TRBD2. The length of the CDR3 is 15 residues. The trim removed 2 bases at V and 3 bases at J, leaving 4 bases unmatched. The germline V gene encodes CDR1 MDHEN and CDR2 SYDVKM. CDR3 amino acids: CASSLPGTSVYEQYF. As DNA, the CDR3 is TGTGCCAGCAGTTTACCCGGGACTAGCGTCTACGAGCAGTACTTC.

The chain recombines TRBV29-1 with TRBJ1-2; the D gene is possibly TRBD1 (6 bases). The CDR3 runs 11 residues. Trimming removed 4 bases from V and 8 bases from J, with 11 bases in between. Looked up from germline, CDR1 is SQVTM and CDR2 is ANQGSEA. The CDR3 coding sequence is TGCAGCGTTGGGGCAGGGGAAGGCTACACCTTC. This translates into CSVGAGEGYTF.

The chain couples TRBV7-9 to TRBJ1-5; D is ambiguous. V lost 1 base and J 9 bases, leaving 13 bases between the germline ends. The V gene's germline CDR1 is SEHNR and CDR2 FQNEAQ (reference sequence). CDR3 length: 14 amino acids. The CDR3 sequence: CASSLELGAGPQHF. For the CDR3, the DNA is TGTGCCAGCAGCTTAGAGTTGGGTGCAGGGCCCCAGCATTTT.

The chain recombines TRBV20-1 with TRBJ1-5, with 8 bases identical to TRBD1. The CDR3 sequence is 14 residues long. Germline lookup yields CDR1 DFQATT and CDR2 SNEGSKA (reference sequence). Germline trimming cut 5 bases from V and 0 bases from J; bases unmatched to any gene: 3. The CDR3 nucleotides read TGCAGTGCTTGGGACAGGAATAGCAATCAGCCCCAGCATTTT. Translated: CSAWDRNSNQPQHF.

The CDR3 region has the DNA TGCGCCAGCAGCCATTTCGCTAGCGGCACCCCCAATGAGCAGTTCTTC. This translates into CASSHFASGTPNEQFF. This sequence joins TRBV4-1 and TRBJ2-1; 7 bases map to TRBD2. Trimming cost V 3 bases and J 6 bases; bases outside gene matches: 11. The V gene's germline CDR1 is MGHRA and CDR2 YSYEKL. The CDR3 contains 16 residues.

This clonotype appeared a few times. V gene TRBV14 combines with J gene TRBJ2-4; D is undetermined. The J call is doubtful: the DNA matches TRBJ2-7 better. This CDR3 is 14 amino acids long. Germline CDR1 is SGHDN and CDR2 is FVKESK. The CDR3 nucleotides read TGTGCCAGCAGCCTCGGACCTCTTCTCTACGAGCAGTACTTC. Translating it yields CASSLGPLLYEQYF.

The CDR3 DNA is TGTGCCAGCACCCTAGCGGGAGCCGGGGAGCTGTTTTTT. This codes for CASTLAGAGELFF. The rearrangement links TRBV6-6 to TRBJ2-2, with 10 nucleotides matching TRBD2. CDR1 and CDR2 (germline): MNHNY, SVGAGI (reference sequence). V lost 7 bases, J lost 6 bases, and 2 bases stayed unmatched. The CDR3 length is 13 residues.

In DNA, the CDR3 is TGTGCCATCAGTGAGGCAGGGGGCGAAGACGAGCAGTACTTC. Its protein is CAISEAGGEDEQYF. The chain recombines TRBV10-3 with TRBJ2-7; 8 nucleotides align to TRBD1. The V gene end was trimmed by 2 bases and the J gene end by 5 bases; junction bases not matched to a gene: 5. Per the germline V gene, CDR1 is ENHRY and CDR2 is SYGVKD. This CDR3 spans 14 amino acids.

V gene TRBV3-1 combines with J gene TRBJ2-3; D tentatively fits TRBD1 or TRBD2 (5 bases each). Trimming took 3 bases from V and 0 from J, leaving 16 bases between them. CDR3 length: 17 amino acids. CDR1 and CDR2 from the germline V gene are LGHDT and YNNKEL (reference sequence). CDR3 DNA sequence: TGTGCCAGCAGCCAGGCCGGGACCGAGCCCAGCACAGATACGCAGTATTTT. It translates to CASSQAGTEPSTDTQYF.

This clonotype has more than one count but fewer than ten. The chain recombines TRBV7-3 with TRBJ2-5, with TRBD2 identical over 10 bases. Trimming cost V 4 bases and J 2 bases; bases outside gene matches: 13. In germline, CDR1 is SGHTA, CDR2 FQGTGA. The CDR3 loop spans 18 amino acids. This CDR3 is CASSSAGGPRGLQETQYF. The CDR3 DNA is TGTGCCAGCAGCTCAGCGGGAGGGCCCCGCGGGTTACAAGAGACCCAGTACTTC.

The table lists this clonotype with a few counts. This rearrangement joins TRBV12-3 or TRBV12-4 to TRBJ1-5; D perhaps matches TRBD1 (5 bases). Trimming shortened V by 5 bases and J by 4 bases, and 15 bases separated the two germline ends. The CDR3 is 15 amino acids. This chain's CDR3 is CASSGRGGGNQPQHF. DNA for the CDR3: TGTGCCAGCAGTGGGAGGGGCGGGGGAAATCAGCCCCAGCATTTT.

This CDR3 reads CASSLAMGTQYF. CDR3 nucleotide sequence: TGCGCCAGCAGCCTAGCGATGGGTACGCAGTATTTT. The chain has TRBV4-3 and TRBJ2-3; tentatively, D is TRBD2 (5 bases). Trimming removed 4 bases from V and 8 bases from J, with 10 bases in between. Per the germline V gene, CDR1 is LGHNA and CDR2 is YSLEER. The CDR3 covers 12 residues.

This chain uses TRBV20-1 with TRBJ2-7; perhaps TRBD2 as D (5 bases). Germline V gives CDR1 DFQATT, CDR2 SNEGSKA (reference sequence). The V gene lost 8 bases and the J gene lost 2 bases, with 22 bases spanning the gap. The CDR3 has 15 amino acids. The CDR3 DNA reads TGCAGTTCCTCTACCACGGAGGCAAATCCCTACGAGCAGTACTTC. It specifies CSSSTTEANPYEQYF.

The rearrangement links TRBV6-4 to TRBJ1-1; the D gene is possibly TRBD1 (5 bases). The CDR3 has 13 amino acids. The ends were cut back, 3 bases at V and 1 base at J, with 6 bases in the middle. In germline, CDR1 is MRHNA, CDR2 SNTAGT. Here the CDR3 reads CASSEQENTEAFF. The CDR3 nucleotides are TGTGCCAGCAGTGAACAGGAGAACACTGAAGCTTTCTTT.

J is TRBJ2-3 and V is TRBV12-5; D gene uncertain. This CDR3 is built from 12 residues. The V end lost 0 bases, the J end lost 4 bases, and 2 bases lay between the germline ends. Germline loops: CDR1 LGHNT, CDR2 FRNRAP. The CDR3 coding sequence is TGTGCTAGTGGTTTGGTAGCAGATACGCAGTATTTT. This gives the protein CASGLVADTQYF.

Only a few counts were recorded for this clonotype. This CDR3 reads CAWSGYSRAETQYF. The CDR3 bases are TGTGCCTGGAGTGGGTATAGCAGGGCAGAGACCCAGTACTTC. The chain carries TRBV30 and TRBJ2-5; TRBD1 might be the D (5 bases). CDR1 is GTSNPN and CDR2 is SVGIG in the germline V gene (reference sequence). The CDR3 loop spans 14 amino acids. Deletions cut 1 base from V and 4 bases from J, with 13 bases between.

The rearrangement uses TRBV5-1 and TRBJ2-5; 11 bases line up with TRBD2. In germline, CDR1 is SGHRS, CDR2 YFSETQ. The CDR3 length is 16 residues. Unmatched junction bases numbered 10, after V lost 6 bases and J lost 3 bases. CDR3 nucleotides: TGCGCCAGCAAGGGAGTACTAGCGGGAGTTAAAGAGACCCAGTACTTC. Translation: CASKGVLAGVKETQYF.

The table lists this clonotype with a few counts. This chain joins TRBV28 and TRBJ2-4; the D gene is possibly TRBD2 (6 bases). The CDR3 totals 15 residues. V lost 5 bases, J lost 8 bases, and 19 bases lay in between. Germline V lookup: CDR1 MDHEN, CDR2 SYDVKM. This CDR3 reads CASSPKRARVDIQYF. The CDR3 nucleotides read TGTGCCAGCAGTCCAAAGCGGGCGCGGGTGGACATTCAGTACTTC.

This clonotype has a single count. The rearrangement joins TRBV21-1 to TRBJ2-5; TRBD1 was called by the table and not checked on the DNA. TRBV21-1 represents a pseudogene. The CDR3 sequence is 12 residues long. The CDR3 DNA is TGTGCCTTGCTCGGGGCGCGAGAGACCCAGTACTTC. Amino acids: CALLGARETQYF.

CDR3 in amino acids: CASSEARLLYQPQHF. The DNA for the CDR3 is TGTGCCAGCAGTGAAGCCCGGCTACTATACCAGCCCCAGCATTTT. J is TRBJ1-5 and V is TRBV6-1, with D hard to call. V lost 0 bases to trimming and J lost 7 bases, with 13 bases between them. From germline, CDR1 is MNHNS and CDR2 SASEGT. The length of the CDR3 is 15 residues.

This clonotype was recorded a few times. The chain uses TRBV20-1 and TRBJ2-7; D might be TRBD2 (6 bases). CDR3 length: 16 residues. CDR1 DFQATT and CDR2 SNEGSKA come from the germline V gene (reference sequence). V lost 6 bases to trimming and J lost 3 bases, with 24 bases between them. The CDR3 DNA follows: TGCAGTGCCGCCTCTAGCGAGACCACAACTTACTACGAGCAGTACTTC. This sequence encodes CSAASSETTTYYEQYF.

In DNA, the CDR3 is TGTGCCAGCAGCTTGGAGTTTGCCCTGCCTCGGGCCAACGTCCTGACTTTC. It encodes CASSLEFALPRANVLTF. This chain uses TRBV5-5 with TRBJ2-6; no definite D call. The CDR3 has 17 residues. Per the germline V gene, CDR1 is SGHKS and CDR2 is YYEKEE (reference sequence). V lost 0 bases, J lost 5 bases, and 15 bases lay in between.

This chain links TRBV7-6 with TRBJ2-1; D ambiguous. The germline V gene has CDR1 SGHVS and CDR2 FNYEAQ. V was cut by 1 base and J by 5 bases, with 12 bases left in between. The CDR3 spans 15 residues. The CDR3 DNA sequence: TGTGCCAGCAGCTTAGAGAGTTACGGTCACAATGAGCAGTTCTTC. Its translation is CASSLESYGHNEQFF.

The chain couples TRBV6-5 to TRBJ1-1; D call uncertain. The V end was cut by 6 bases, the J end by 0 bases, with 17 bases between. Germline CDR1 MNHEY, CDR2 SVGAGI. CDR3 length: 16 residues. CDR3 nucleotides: TGTGCCAGCAGGACGGGGTCGGAGTCCATGAACACTGAAGCTTTCTTT. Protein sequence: CASRTGSESMNTEAFF.

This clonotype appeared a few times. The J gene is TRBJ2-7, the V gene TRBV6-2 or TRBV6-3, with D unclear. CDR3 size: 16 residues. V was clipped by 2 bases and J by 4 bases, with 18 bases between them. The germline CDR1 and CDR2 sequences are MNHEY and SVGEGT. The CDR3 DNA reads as TGTGCCAGCAGTTACGAGGCGGTAATCCTTCTTTACGAGCAGTACTTC. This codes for CASSYEAVILLYEQYF.